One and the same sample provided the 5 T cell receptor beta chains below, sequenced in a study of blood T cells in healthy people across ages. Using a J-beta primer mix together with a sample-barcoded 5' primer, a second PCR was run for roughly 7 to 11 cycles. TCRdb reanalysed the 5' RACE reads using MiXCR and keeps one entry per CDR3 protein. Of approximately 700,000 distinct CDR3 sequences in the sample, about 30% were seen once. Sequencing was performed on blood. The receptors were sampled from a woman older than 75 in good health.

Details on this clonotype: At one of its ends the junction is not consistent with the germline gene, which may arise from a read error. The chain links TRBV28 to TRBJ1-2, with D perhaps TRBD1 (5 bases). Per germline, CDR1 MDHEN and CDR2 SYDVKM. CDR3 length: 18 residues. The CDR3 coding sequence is TGTGCCAGCAGCCCGTTCGGGGGTGGTCTCTCAGCTAACTATAGCTACACCTTC. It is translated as CASSPFGGGLSANYSYTF.

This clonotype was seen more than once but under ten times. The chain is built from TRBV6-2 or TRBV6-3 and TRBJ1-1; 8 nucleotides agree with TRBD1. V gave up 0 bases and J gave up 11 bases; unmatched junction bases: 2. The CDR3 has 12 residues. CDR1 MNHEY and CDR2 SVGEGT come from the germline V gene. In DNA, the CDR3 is TGTGCCAGCAGTTACTCGACAGGGGATGCTTTCTTT. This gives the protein CASSYSTGDAFF.

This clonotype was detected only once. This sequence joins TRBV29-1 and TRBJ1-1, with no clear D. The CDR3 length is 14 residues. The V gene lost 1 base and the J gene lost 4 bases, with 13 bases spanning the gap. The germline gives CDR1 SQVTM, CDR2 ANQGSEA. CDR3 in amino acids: CSVEGRLGFTEAFF. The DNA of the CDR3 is TGCAGCGTTGAAGGCCGGCTTGGTTTCACTGAAGCTTTCTTT. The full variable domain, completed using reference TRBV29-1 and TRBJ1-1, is SAVISQKPSRDICQRGTSLTIQCQVDSQVTMMFWYRQQPGQSLTLIATANQGSEATYESGFVIDKFPISRPNLTFSTLTVSNMSPEDSSIYLCSVEGRLGFTEAFFGQGTRLTVV.

The CDR3 here is CASSFRRGPNTEAFF. CDR3 nucleotides: TGTGCCAGCAGCTTTCGCAGGGGCCCGAACACTGAAGCTTTCTTT. The V call is TRBV5-4, the J call TRBJ1-1, with a weak D call TRBD1 (6 bases). The germline gives CDR1 SGHNT, CDR2 YYREEE (reference sequence). The CDR3 length is 15 residues. V was trimmed by 2 bases and J by 1 base, leaving 12 bases between them. Supplemented by reference TRBV5-4 and TRBJ1-1, the full variable domain reads ETGVTQSPTHLIKTRGQQVTLRCSSQSGHNTVSWYQQALGQGPQFIFQYYREEENGRGNFPPRFSGLQFPNYSSELNVNALELDDSALYLCASSFRRGPNTEAFFGQGTRLTVV.

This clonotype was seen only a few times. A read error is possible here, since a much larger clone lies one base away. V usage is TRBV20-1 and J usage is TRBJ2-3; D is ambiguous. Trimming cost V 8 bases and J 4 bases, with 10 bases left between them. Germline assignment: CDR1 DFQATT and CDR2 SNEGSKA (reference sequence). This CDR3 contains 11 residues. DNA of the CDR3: TGCAGTTCCTCAGGCGCAGATACGCAGTATTTT. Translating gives CSSSGADTQYF.